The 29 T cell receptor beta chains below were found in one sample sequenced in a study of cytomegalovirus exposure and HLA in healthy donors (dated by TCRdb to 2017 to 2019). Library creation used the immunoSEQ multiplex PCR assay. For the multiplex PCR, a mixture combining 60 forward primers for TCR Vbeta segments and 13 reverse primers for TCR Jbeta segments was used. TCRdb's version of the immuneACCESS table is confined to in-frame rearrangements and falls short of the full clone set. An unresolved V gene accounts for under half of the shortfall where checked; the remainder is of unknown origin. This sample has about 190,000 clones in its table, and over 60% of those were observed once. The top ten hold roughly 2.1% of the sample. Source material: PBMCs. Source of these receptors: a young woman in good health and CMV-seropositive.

The CDR3 bases are TGCGCCAGCAGCTTGGGCAGGGGCCAAGAGACCCAGTACTTC. Amino acids: CASSLGRGQETQYF. The rearrangement links TRBV5-1 to TRBJ2-5, with a tentative D call TRBD1 (6 bases). Per the germline V gene, CDR1 is SGHRS and CDR2 is YFSETQ. V lost 0 bases, J lost 1 base, and 7 bases lay in between. The length of the CDR3 is 14 residues.

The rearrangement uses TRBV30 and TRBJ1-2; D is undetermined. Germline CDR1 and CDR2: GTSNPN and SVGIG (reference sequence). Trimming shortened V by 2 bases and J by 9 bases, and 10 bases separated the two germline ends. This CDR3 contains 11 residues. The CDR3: CAWSSGGSYTF. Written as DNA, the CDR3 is TGTGCCTGGAGTTCTGGAGGGAGCTACACCTTC.

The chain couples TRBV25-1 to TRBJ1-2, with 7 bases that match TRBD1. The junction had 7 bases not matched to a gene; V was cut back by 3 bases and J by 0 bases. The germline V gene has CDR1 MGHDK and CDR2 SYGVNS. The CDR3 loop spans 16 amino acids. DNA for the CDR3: TGTGCCAGCAGTGAGCCTAGACAGGGTTCTAACTATGGCTACACCTTC. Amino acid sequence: CASSEPRQGSNYGYTF.

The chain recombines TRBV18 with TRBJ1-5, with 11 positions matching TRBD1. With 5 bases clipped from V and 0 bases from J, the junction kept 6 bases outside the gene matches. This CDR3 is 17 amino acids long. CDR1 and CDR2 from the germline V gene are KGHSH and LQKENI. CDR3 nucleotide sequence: TGTGCCAGCTCAACCGGACAGGGGGCGCCTAGCAATCAGCCCCAGCATTTT. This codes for CASSTGQGAPSNQPQHF. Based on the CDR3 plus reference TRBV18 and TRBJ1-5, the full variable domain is NAGVMQNPRHLVRRRGQEARLRCSPMKGHSHVYWYRQLPEEGLKFMVYLQKENIIDESGMPKERFSAEFPKEGPSILRIQQVVRGDSAAYFCASSTGQGAPSNQPQHFGDGTRLSIL.

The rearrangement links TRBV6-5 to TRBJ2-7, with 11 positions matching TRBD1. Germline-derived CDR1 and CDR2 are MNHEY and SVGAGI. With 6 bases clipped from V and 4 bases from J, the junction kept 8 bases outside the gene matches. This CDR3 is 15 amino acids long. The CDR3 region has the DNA TGTGCCAGCAGCCGGCCCGGGACAGGGGGTTACGAGCAGTACTTC. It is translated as CASSRPGTGGYEQYF.

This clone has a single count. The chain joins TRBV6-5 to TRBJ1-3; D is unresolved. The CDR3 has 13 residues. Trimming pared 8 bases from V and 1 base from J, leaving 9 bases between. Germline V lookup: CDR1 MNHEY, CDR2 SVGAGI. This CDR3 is CASSRFSGNTIYF. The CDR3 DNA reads TGTGCCAGCTCGCGCTTTTCTGGAAACACCATATATTTT.

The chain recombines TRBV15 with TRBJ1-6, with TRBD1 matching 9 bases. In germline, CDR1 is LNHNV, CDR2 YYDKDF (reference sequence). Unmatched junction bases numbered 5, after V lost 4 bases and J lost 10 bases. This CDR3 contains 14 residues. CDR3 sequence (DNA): TGTGCCACCAGCACCGGACAGGGGATATCACCCCTCCACTTT. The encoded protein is CATSTGQGISPLHF.

The CDR3 nucleotides read TGTGCCAGCAGCTTAGCACAGGGCAGACGTAATGGCTACACCTTC. Its translation: CASSLAQGRRNGYTF. The chain combines TRBV7-8 with TRBJ1-2, with D maybe TRBD1 (6 bases). V shed 0 bases and J shed 6 bases, with 14 bases lying between them. Looked up from germline, CDR1 is SGHVS and CDR2 is FQNEAQ. This CDR3 is 15 amino acids long.

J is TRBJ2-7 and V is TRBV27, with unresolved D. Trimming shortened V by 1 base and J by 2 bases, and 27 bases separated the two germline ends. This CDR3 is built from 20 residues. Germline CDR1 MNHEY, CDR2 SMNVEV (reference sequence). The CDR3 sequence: CASSLYPQHSVGEGPYEQYF. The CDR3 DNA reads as TGTGCCAGCAGTTTATATCCCCAACATAGTGTAGGAGAAGGTCCCTACGAGCAGTACTTC.

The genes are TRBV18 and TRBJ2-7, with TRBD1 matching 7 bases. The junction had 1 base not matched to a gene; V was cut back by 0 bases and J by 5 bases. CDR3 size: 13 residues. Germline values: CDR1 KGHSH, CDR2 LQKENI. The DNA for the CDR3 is TGTGCCAGCTCACCACCAGGGGGCAACGAGCAGTACTTC. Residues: CASSPPGGNEQYF.

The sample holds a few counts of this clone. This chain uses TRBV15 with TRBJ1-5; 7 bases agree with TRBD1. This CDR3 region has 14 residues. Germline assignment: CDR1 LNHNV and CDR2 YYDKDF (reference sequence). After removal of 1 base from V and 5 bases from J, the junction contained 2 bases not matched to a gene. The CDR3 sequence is CATSRGGTDQPQHF. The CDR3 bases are TGTGCCACCAGCAGAGGGGGGACAGATCAGCCCCAGCATTTT.

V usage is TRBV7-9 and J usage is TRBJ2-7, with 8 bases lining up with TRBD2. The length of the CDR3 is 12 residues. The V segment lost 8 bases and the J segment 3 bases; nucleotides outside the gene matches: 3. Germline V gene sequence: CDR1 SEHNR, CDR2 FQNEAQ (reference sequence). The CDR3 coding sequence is TGTGCCAGCGGAGCGGGGGTCTACGAGCAGTACTTC. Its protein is CASGAGVYEQYF.

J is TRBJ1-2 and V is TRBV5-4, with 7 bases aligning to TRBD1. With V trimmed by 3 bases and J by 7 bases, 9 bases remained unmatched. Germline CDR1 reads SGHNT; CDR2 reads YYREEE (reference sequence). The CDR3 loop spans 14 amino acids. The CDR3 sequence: CASSWGTDKGGYTF. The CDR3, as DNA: TGTGCCAGCAGCTGGGGGACAGATAAGGGTGGCTACACCTTC.

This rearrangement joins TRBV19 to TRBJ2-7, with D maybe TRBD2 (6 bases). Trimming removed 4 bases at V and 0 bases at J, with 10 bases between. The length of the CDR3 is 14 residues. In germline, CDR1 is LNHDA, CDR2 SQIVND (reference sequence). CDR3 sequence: CASSNSGRSYEQYF. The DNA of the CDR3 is TGTGCCAGTAGTAATAGCGGCCGCTCCTACGAGCAGTACTTC.

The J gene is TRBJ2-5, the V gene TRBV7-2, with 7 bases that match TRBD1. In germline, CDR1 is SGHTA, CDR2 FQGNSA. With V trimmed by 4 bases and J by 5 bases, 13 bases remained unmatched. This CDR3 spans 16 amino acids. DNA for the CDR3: TGTGCCAGCAGCTCAGCCGTTCAGGGGGTAGCGGAGACCCAGTACTTC. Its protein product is CASSSAVQGVAETQYF.

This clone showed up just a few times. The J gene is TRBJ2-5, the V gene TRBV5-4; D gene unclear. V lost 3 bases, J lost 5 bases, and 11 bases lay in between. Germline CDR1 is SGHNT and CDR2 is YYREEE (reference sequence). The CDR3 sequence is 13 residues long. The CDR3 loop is CASSWQPGETQYF. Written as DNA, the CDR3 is TGTGCCAGCAGCTGGCAGCCCGGGGAGACCCAGTACTTC.

The CDR3 sequence is CASADRGLSYEQYF. CDR3 coding DNA: TGTGCCAGCGCCGACAGGGGGCTCTCCTACGAGCAGTACTTC. The chain links TRBV19 to TRBJ2-7, with 10 bases fitting TRBD1. This CDR3 has 14 amino acids. Germline-derived CDR1 and CDR2 are LNHDA and SQIVND (reference sequence). Losses at the gene ends were 9 bases for V and 0 bases for J; bases not matched to a gene: 5.

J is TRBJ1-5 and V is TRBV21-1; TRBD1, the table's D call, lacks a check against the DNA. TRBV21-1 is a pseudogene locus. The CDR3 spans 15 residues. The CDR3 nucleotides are TGTGCCAGCAGCAAAGTTGAGGGGGGCAATCAGCCCCAGCATTTT. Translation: CASSKVEGGNQPQHF.

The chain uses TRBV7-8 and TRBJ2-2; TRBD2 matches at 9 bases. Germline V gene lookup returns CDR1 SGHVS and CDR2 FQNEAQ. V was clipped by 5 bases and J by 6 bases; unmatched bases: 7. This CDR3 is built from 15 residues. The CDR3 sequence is CASSAPGGRAGELFF. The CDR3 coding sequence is TGTGCCAGCAGCGCCCCTGGCGGGAGGGCCGGGGAGCTGTTTTTT.

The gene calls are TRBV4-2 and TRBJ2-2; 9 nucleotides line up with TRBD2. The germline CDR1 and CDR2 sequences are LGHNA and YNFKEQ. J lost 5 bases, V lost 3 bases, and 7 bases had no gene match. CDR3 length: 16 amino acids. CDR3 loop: CASSHLAGEGTGELFF. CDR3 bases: TGTGCCAGCAGCCACTTAGCGGGAGAGGGGACCGGGGAGCTGTTTTTT.

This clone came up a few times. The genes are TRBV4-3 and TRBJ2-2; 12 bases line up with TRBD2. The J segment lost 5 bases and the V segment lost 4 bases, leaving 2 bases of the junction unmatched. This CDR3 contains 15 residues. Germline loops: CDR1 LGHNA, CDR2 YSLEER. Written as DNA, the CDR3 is TGCGCCAGCAGCCGTACTAGCGGGGGGACCGGGGAGCTGTTTTTT. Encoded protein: CASSRTSGGTGELFF.

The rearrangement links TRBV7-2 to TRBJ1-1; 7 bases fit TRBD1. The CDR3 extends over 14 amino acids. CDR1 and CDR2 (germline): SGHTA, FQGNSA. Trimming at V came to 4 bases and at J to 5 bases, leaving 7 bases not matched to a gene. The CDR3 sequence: CASSSQQGSTEAFF. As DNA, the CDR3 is TGTGCCAGCAGCTCTCAACAGGGGTCGACTGAAGCTTTCTTT. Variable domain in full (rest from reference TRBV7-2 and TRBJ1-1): GAGVSQSPSNKVTEKGKDVELRCDPISGHTALYWYRQSLGQGLEFLIYFQGNSAPDKSGLPSDRFSAERTGGSVSTLTIQRTQQEDSAVYLCASSSQQGSTEAFFGQGTRLTVV.

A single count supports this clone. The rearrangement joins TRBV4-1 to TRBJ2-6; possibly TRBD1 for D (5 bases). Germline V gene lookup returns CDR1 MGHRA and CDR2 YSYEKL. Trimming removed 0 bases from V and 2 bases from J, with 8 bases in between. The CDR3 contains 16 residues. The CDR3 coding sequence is TGCGCCAGCAGCCAAGAAACAGGTGCTGGGGCCAACGTCCTGACTTTC. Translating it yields CASSQETGAGANVLTF.

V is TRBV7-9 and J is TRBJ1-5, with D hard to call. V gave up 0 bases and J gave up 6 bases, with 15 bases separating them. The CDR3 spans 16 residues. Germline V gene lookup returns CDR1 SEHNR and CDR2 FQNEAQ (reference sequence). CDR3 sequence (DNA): TGTGCCAGCAGCTTAGCCGGGGATCAATTCAGTCAGCCCCAGCATTTT. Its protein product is CASSLAGDQFSQPQHF.

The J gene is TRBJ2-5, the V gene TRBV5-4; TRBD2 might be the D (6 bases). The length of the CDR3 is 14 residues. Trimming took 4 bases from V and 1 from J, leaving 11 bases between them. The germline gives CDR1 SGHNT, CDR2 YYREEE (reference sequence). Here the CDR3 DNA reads TGTGCCAGCAGCCCCGGGGGAATCCAAGAGACCCAGTACTTC. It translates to CASSPGGIQETQYF.

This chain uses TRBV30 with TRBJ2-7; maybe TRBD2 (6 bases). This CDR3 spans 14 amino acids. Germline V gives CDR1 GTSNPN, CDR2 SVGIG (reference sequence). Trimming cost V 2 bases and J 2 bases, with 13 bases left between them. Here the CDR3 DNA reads TGTGCCTGGAGTTCGCGGGACGGAGCCTACGAGCAGTACTTC. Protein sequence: CAWSSRDGAYEQYF.

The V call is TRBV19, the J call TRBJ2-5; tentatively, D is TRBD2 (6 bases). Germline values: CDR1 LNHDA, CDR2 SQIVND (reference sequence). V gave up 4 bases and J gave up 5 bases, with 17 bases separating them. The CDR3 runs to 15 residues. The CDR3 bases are TGTGCCAGTAGTACCTCTGTCACGGGAGCGGAGACCCAGTACTTC. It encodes CASSTSVTGAETQYF.

CDR3 sequence (DNA): TGTGCCAGCAGCTTAGGAGCGGGGCGTACAGATACGCAGTATTTT. Amino acids: CASSLGAGRTDTQYF. The rearrangement uses TRBV7-2 and TRBJ2-3; 7 bases are a match to TRBD2. V lost 1 base, J lost 3 bases, and 4 bases stayed unmatched. Germline lookup yields CDR1 SGHTA and CDR2 FQGNSA. The CDR3 extends over 15 amino acids.

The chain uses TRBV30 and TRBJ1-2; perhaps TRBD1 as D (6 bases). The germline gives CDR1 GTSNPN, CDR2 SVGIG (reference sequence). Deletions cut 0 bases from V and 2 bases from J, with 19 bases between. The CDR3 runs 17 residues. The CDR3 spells CAWSVMGRGPTNYGYTF. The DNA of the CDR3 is TGTGCCTGGAGTGTAATGGGCAGGGGCCCCACAAACTATGGCTACACCTTC. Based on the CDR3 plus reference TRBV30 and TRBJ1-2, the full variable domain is SQTIHQWPATLVQPVGSPLSLECTVEGTSNPNLYWYRQAAGRGLQLLFYSVGIGQISSEVPQNLSASRPQDRQFILSSKKLLLSDSGFYLCAWSVMGRGPTNYGYTFGSGTRLTVV.